The source of this T cell receptor beta chain is a study of T cell repertoires in cytomegalovirus infection. Overall study context: Indications came from public TCR beta signatures; they pointed to CMV infection and to a matching HLA type.

In regard to this clonotype: This may be a read error: a much more frequent sequence differs by one nucleotide.

TCRdb redid the calling of the reads with MiXCR, one entry per CDR3 protein. The table has approximately 140,000 distinct CDR3 sequences, 5.5% to 7% seen once; the top ten hold about a sixth. Germline assignment: CDR1 SQVTM and CDR2 ANQGSEA. This CDR3 spans 13 amino acids. V gave up 7 bases and J gave up 3 bases, with 15 bases separating them. The chain combines TRBV29-1 with TRBJ1-1; D not resolved. Sequenced material: PBMCs. This sequence originates from a human donor in good health (CMV status not recorded). Some clones in this sample may be carry-over from other donors' samples. CDR3 sequence (DNA): TGCAGCGCGGGATTCTCCTGGGACACTGAAGCTTTCTTT. This gives the protein CSAGFSWDTEAFF.